This T cell receptor beta chain derives from a study of blood T cell repertoires in COVID-19. Whole-study context: Material from acute and convalescent COVID-19 was sourced from the United States, Italy and Spain. Nucleic acid was either cDNA or gDNA, and it came from T cells, B-cell-depleted T cells, or PBMCs.

In the authors' workflow: Reference gene primers were amplified, and this amplification served to estimate nucleated cell counts. Generated by immunoSEQ multiplex PCR, the TCRdb table keeps only in-frame clones and is missing some. Clonal size and the V and J genes are those of that table, whereas D and trimming came from the DNA. The sample has tens of thousands of clones; about 76% are singletons. J was trimmed by 1 base and V by 4 bases; bases with no gene match: 10. The germline V gene encodes CDR1 SGDLS and CDR2 YYNGEE. This CDR3 is built from 16 residues. The sequenced material came from peripheral blood. The rearrangement joins TRBV9 to TRBJ2-7, with 8 positions matching TRBD2. This receptor was taken from an elderly woman with active or convalescent COVID-19. Here the CDR3 DNA reads TGTGCCAGCAGCTTAGACGGTAGCGGGGTTTCCTACGAGCAGTACTTC. It yields the protein CASSLDGSGVSYEQYF.